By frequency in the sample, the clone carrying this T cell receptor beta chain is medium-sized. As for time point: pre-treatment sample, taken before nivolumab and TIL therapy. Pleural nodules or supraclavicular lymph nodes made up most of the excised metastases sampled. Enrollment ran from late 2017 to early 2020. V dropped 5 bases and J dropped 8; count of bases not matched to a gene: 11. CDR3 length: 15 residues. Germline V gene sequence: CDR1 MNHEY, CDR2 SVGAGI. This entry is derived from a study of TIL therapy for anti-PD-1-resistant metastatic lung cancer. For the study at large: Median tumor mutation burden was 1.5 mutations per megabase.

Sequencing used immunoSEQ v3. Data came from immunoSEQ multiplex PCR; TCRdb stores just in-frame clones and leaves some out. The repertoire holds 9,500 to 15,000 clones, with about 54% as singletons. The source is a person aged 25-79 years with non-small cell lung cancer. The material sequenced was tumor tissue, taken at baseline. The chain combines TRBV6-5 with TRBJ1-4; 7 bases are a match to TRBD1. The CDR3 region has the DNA TGTGCCAGCAGTCCCCGACAGGGCCAAAGGGAAAAACTGTTTTTT. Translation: CASSPRQGQREKLFF.